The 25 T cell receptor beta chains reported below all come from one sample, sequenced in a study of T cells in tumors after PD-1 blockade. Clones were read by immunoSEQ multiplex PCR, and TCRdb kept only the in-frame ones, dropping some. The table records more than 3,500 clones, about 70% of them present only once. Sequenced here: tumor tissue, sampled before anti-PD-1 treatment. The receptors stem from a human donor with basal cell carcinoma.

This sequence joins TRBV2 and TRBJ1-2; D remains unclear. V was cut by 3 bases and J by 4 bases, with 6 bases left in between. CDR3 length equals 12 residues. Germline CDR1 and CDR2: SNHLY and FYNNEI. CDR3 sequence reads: CASSDGSYGYTF. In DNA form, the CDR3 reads TGTGCCAGCAGTGACGGTTCCTATGGCTACACCTTC. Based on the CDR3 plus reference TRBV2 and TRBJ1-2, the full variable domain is EPEVTQTPSHQVTQMGQEVILRCVPISNHLYFYWYRQILGQKVEFLVSFYNNEISEKSEIFDDQFSVERPDGSNFTLKIRSTKLEDSAMYFCASSDGSYGYTFGSGTRLTVV.

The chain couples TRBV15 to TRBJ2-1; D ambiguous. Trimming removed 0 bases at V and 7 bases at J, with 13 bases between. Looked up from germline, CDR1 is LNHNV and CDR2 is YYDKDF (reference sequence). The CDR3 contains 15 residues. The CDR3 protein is CATSRDSWSGNEQFF. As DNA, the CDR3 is TGTGCCACCAGCAGAGATTCGTGGTCAGGTAATGAGCAGTTCTTC. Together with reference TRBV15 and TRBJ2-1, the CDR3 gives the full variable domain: DAMVIQNPRYQVTQFGKPVTLSCSQTLNHNVMYWYQQKSSQAPKLLFHYYDKDFNNEADTPDNFQSRRPNTSFCFLDIRSPGLGDTAMYLCATSRDSWSGNEQFFGPGTRLTVL.

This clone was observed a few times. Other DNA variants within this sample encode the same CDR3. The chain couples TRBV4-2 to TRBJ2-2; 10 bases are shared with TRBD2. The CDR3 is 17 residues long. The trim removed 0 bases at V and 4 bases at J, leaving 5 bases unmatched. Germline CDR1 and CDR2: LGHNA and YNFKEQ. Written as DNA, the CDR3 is TGTGCCAGCAGCCAAGATTGGAGCGGGGGGGTCACCGGGGAGCTGTTTTTT. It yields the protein CASSQDWSGGVTGELFF.

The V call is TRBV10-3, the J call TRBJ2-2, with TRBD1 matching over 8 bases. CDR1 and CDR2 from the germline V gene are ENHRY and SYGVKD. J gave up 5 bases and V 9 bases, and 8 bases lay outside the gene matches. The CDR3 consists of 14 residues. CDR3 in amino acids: CAIEDRARTGELFF. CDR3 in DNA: TGTGCCATTGAGGACAGGGCCCGTACCGGGGAGCTGTTTTTT.

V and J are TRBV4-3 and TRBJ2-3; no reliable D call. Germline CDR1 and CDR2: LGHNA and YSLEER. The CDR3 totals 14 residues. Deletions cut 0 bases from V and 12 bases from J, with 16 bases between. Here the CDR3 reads CASSQDLRLGYQYF. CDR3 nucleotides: TGCGCCAGCAGCCAAGATTTGAGGCTGGGGTACCAGTATTTT.

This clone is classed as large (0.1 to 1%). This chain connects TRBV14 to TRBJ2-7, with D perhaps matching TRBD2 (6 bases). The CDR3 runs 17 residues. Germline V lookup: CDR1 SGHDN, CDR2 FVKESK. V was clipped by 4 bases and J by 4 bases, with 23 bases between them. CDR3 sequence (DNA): TGTGCCAGCAGCCCCACCTTGGGGGGACGGAAGCCGTACGAGCAGTACTTC. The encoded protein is CASSPTLGGRKPYEQYF. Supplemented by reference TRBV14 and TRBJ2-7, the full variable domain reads EAGVTQFPSHSVIEKGQTVTLRCDPISGHDNLYWYRRVMGKEIKFLLHFVKESKQDESGMPNNRFLAERTGGTYSTLKVQPAELEDSGVYFCASSPTLGGRKPYEQYFGPGTRLTVT.

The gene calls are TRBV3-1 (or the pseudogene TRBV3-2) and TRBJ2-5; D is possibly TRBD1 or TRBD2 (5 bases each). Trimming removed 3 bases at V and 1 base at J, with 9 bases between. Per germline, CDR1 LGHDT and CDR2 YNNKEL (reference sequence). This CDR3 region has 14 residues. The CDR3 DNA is TGTGCCAGCAGCCATCGGGACCGCCAAGAGACCCAGTACTTC. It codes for CASSHRDRQETQYF.

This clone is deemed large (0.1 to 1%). DNA of the CDR3: TGTGCCAGTAGTATATTTGGCCCCATCCGGATGGTCGAGCAGTACTTC. This codes for CASSIFGPIRMVEQYF. The rearrangement links TRBV19 to TRBJ2-7; D is unclear. The length of the CDR3 is 16 residues. The germline V gene encodes CDR1 LNHDA and CDR2 SQIVND (reference sequence). V lost 2 bases and J 6 bases, leaving 20 bases between the germline ends. Together with reference TRBV19 and TRBJ2-7, the CDR3 gives the full variable domain: DGGITQSPKYLFRKEGQNVTLSCEQNLNHDAMYWYRQDPGQGLRLIYYSQIVNDFQKGDIAEGYSVSREKKESFPLTVTSAQKNPTAFYLCASSIFGPIRMVEQYFGPGTRLTVT.

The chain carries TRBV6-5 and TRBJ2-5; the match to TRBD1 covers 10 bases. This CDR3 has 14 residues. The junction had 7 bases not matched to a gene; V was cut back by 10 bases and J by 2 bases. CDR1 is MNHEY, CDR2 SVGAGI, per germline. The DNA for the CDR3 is TGTGCCACCAGGAGGGACAGGGGTCAAGAGACCCAGTACTTC. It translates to CATRRDRGQETQYF.

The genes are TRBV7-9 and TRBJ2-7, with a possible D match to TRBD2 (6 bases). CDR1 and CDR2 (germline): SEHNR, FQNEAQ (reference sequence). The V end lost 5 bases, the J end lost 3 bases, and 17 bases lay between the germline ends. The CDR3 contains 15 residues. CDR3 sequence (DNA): TGTGCCAGCAGCCCGCGGGACTCCCTCGGCTACGAGCAGTACTTC. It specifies CASSPRDSLGYEQYF. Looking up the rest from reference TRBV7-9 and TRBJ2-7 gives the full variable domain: DTGVSQNPRHKITKRGQNVTFRCDPISEHNRLYWYRQTLGQGPEFLTYFQNEAQLEKSRLLSDRFSAERPKGSFSTLEIQRTEQGDSAMYLCASSPRDSLGYEQYFGPGTRLTVT.

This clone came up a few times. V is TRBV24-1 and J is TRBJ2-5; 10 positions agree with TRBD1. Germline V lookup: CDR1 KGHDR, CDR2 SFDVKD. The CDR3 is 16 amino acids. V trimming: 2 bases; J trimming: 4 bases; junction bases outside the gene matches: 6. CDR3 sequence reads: CATSDSDRGLRETQYF. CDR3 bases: TGTGCCACCAGTGATTCAGACAGGGGGCTAAGAGAGACCCAGTACTTC.

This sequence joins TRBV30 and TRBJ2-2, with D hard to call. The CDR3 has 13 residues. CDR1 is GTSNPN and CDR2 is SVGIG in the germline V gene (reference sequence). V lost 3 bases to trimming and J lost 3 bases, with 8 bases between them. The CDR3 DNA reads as TGTGCCTGGAGGACTTATTACACCGGGGAGCTGTTTTTT. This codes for CAWRTYYTGELFF.

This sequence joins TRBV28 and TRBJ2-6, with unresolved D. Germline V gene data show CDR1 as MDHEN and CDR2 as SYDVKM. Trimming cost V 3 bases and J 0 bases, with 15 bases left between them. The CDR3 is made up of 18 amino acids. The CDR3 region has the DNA TGTGCCAGCAGTTTTACGCTAGGACCGAACTCTGGGGCCAACGTCCTGACTTTC. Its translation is CASSFTLGPNSGANVLTF. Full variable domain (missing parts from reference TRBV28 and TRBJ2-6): DVKVTQSSRYLVKRTGEKVFLECVQDMDHENMFWYRQDPGLGLRLIYFSYDVKMKEKGDIPEGYSVSREKKERFSLILESASTNQTSMYLCASSFTLGPNSGANVLTFGAGSRLTVL.

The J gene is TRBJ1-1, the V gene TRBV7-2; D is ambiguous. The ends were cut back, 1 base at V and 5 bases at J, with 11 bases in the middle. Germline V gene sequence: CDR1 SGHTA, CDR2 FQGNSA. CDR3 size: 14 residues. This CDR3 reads CASSLGGWKTEAFF. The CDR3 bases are TGTGCCAGCAGCTTAGGGGGATGGAAGACTGAAGCTTTCTTT.

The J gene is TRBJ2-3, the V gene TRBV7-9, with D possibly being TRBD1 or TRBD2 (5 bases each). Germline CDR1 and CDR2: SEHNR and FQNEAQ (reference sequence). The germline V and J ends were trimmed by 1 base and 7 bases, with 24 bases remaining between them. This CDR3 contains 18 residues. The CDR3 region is CASSLDRTPGPSGYTQYF. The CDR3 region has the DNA TGTGCCAGCAGCTTAGATAGGACCCCGGGACCCTCAGGATATACGCAGTATTTT.

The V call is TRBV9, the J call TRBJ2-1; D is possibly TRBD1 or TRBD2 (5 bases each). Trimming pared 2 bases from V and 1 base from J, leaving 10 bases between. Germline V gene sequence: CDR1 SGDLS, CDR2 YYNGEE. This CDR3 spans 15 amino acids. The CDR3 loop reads CASSVGGGSYNEQFF. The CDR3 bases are TGTGCCAGCAGCGTTGGGGGTGGTTCCTACAATGAGCAGTTCTTC.

The CDR3 DNA reads TGTGCCAGCGCTTCGGGGGACGGCACAGATACGCAGTATTTT. Amino acids: CASASGDGTDTQYF. The V and J genes are TRBV6-5 and TRBJ2-3, with a possible D match to TRBD2 (6 bases). Per the germline V gene, CDR1 is MNHEY and CDR2 is SVGAGI. V was trimmed by 8 bases and J by 1 base, leaving 13 bases between them. The CDR3 is made up of 14 amino acids.

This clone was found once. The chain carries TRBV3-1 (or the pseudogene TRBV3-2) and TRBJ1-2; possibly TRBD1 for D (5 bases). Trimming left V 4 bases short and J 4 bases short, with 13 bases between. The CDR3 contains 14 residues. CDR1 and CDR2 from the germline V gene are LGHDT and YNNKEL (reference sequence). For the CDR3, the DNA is TGTGCCAGCAGCCCTCGGGACGCCCTCTATGGCTACACCTTC. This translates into CASSPRDALYGYTF.

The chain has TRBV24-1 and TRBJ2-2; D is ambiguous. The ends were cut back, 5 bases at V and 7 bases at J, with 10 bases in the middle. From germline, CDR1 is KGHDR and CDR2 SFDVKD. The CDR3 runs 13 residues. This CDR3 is CATSARSSGELFF. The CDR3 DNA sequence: TGTGCCACCAGTGCTAGATCGAGCGGGGAGCTGTTTTTT.

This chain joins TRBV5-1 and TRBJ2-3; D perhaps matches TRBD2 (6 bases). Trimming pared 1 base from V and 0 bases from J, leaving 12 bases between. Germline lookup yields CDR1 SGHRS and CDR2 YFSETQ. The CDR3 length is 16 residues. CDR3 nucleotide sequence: TGCGCCAGCAGCTTGCGGGGGTCCCCTAGCACAGATACGCAGTATTTT. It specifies CASSLRGSPSTDTQYF.

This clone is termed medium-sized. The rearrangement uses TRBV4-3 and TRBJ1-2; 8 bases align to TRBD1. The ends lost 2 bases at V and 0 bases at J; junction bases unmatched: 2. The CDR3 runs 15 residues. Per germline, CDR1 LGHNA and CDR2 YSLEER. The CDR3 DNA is TGCGCCAGCAGCCAATCAGGGGGCTCTAACTATGGCTACACCTTC. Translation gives CASSQSGGSNYGYTF.

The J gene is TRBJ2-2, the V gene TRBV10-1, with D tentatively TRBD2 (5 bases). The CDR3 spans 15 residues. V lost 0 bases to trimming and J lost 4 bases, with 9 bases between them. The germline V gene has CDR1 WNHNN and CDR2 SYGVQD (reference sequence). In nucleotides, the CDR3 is TGCGCCAGCAGTGAGTCGGGGAGTATCACCGGGGAGCTGTTTTTT. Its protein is CASSESGSITGELFF.

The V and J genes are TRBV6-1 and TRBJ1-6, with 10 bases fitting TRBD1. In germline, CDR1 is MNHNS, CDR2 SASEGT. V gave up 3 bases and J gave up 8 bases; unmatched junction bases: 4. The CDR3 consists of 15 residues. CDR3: CASSDRTGGYSPLHF. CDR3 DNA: TGTGCCAGCAGTGACCGGACAGGGGGTTATTCACCCCTCCACTTT.

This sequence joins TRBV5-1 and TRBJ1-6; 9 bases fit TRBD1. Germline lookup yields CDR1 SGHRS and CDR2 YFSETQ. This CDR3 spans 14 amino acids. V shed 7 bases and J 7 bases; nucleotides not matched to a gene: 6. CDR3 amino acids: CASETGTGNSPLHF. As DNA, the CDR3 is TGCGCCAGCGAAACCGGGACAGGGAATTCACCCCTCCACTTT.

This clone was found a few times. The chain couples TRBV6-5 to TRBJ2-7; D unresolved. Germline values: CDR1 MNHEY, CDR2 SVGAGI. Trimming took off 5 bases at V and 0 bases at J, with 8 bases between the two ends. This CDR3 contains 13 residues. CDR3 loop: CASSIESSYEQYF. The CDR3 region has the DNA TGTGCCAGCAGTATTGAGAGCTCCTACGAGCAGTACTTC.